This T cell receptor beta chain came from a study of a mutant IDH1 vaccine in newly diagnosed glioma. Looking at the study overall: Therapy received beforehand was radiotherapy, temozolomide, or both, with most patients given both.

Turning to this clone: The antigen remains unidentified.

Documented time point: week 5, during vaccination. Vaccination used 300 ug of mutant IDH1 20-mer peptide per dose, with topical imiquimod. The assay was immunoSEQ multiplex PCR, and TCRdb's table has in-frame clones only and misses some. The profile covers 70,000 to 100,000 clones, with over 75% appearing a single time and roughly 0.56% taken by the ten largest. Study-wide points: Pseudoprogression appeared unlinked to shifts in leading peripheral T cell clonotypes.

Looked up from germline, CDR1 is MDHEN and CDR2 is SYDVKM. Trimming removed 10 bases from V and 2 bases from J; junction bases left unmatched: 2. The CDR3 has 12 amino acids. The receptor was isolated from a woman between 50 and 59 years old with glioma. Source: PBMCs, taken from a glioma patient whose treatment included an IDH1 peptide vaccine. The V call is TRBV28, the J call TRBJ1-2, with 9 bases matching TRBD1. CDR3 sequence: CATGTGNYGYTF. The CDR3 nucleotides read TGTGCCACCGGGACAGGGAACTATGGCTACACCTTC.